A selection of T cell receptor beta chains follows, all from one sample in a study of response to subunit inactivated influenza vaccine. From the RT-PCR reads, TCRdb called clonotypes with MiXCR, one entry per CDR3 protein. The data show 450,000 to 700,000 distinct CDR3 sequences, approximately 15% seen once. The source material was PBMCs from blood, sampled 11 to 12 days after vaccination. Every receptor here comes from a man aged 45-60 years who received an inactivated influenza vaccine. CDR3s include the opening cysteine and the closing phenylalanine or tryptophan. The D gene is left open where the match is weak. Clone size is given for some rows only: seen once, a few or many times, or a class if the clone is expanded.

d_call	j_call	clone_size	v_call	cdr3_aa	cdr3_nt
NA	TRBJ2-1	NA	TRBV7-9	CASSLGGGGYNEQFF	TGTGCCAGCAGCTTAGGGGGAGGAGGCTACAATGAGCAGTTCTTC
TRBD2	TRBJ2-1	NA	TRBV5-1	CASSPTSGRESYNEQFF	TGCGCCAGCAGCCCGACTAGCGGGAGAGAATCCTACAATGAGCAGTTCTTC
TRBD2	TRBJ2-3	many	TRBV20-1	CSAKGTSGRAGTDTQYF	TGCAGTGCTAAAGGGACTAGCGGGAGGGCCGGAACAGATACGCAGTATTTT
NA	TRBJ2-7	NA	TRBV12-3/TRBV12-4	CASSLAGRIYEQYF	TGTGCCAGCAGTTTGGCAGGGAGAATTTACGAGCAGTACTTC
TRBD1	TRBJ2-5	NA	TRBV6-1	CASRIRDRNEETQYF	TGTGCCAGCAGAATCAGGGACAGGAATGAAGAGACCCAGTACTTC
NA	TRBJ2-5	NA	TRBV6-2/TRBV6-3	CASSYPLRETQYF	TGTGCCAGCAGTTACCCTCTTCGGGAGACCCAGTACTTC
NA	TRBJ2-7	many	TRBV7-2	CASSFASSYEQYF	TGTGCCAGCAGCTTCGCTAGCTCCTACGAGCAGTACTTC
NA	TRBJ1-3	many	TRBV11-2	CASSLESGNTIYF	TGTGCCAGCAGCTTAGAGTCTGGAAACACCATATATTTT
TRBD2	TRBJ2-3	few	TRBV7-2	CASSLAAAGGQDTQYF	TGTGCCAGCAGCTTAGCGGCTGCGGGGGGGCAAGATACGCAGTATTTT
TRBD1	TRBJ2-7	NA	TRBV7-6	CASSSTGVHEQYF	TGTGCCAGCAGCTCGACAGGGGTCCACGAGCAGTACTTC
TRBD2	TRBJ2-3	few	TRBV5-1	CASSLAASGGSETQYF	TGCGCCAGCAGCTTGGCGGCTAGCGGGGGGTCAGAGACGCAGTATTTT
NA	TRBJ1-3	few	TRBV7-2	CASSLVTVSGNTIYF	TGTGCCAGCAGCTTAGTTACAGTCTCTGGAAACACCATATATTTT
NA	TRBJ2-7	NA	TRBV3-1	CASSHTWASEYEQYF	TGTGCCAGCAGCCACACTTGGGCTAGCGAATACGAGCAGTACTTC
TRBD2	TRBJ2-1	few	TRBV2	CASRGLAGDERWNEQFF	TGTGCCAGCAGGGGACTAGCGGGAGACGAGAGGTGGAATGAGCAGTTCTTC
TRBD1	TRBJ1-2	NA	TRBV12-3/TRBV12-4	CASSPTLRDRSDYGYTF	TGTGCCAGCAGTCCGACTCTAAGGGACAGGTCGGACTATGGCTACACCTTC
NA	TRBJ2-3	few	TRBV7-9	CASSLDLGTSFVSYF	TGTGCCAGCAGCTTAGATCTGGGGACATCCTTCGTGTCGTATTTT
NA	TRBJ1-1	few	TRBV5-1	CASSPFGTPNTEAFF	TGCGCCAGCAGCCCGTTCGGGACACCTAACACTGAAGCTTTCTTT
NA	TRBJ1-1	few	TRBV28	CASRTGQNTEAFF	TGTGCCAGCAGGACGGGACAAAACACTGAAGCTTTCTTT